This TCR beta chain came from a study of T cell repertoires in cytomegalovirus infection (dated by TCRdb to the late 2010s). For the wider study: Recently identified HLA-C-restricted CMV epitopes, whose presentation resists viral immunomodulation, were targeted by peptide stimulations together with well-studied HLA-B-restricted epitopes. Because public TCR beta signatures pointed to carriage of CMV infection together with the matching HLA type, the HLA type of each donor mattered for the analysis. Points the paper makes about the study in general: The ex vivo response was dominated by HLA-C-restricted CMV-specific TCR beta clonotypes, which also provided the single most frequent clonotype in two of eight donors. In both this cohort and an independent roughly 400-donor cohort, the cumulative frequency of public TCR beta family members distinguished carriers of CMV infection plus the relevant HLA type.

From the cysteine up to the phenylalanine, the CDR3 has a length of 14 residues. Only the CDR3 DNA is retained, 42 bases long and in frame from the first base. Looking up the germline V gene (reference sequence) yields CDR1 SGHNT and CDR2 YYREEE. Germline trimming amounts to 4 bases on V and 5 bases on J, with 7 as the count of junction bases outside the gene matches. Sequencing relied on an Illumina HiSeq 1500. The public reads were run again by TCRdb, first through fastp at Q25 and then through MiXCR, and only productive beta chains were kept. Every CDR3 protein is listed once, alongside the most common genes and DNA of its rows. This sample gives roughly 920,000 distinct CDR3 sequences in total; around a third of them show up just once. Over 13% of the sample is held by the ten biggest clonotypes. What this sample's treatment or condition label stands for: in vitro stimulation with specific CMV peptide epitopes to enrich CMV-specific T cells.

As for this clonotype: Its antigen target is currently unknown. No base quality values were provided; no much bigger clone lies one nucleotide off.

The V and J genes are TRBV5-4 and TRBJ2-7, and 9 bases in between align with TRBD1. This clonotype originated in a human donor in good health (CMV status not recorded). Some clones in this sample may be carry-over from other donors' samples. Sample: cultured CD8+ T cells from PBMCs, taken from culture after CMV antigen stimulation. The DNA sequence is TGTGCCAGCAGCAACCGGGACAGGGTCGACGAGCAGTACTTC. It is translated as CASSNRDRVDEQYF.